Below, 6 T cell receptor beta chains from the same sample are listed, as sequenced in a study of T cells in Graves' hyperthyroidism and ophthalmopathy. RNA transcripts yielded amplified TCR beta CDR3 regions. First-round RT-PCR with HTBI primers amplified the TCR CDR3 region. TCRdb reanalysed the multiplex PCR reads using MiXCR and keeps one entry per CDR3 protein. This table has 650,000 to 850,000 distinct CDR3 sequences, about 17% appearing once. The sequencing sample was made of blood. Every receptor here comes from a woman in her forties or fifties with Graves' hyperthyroidism that later progressed to Graves' ophthalmopathy.

Remarks on this clonotype: A much more abundant neighbour one base away suggests this may be a read error. This is likely a read error, given that the CDR3 carries no conserved phenylalanine or tryptophan at its end. The rearrangement uses TRBV12-3 or TRBV12-4 and TRBJ1-1; TRBD1 agrees at 8 bases. This CDR3 has 15 residues. With V trimmed by 5 bases and J by 6 bases, 11 bases remained unmatched. CDR3 DNA sequence: TGTGCCAGCAGTCTTCGACAGGGGCTGGCGTCTGAAGCTTTCTGT. Translation: CASSLRQGLASEAFC.

This clonotype was counted between two and nine times. The CDR3 loop is CASSFSAGGTDTQYF. In DNA, the CDR3 is TGTGCCAGCAGCTTCTCTGCGGGGGGGACAGATACGCAGTATTTT. The genes are TRBV7-2 and TRBJ2-3; 9 nucleotides agree with TRBD2. The CDR3 has 15 amino acids. The germline V gene has CDR1 SGHTA and CDR2 FQGNSA. J lost 3 bases, V lost 3 bases, and 4 bases had no gene match.

This clonotype has a count of ten or more. V gene TRBV6-1 combines with J gene TRBJ2-3; D not resolved. The CDR3 runs to 15 residues. Germline V lookup: CDR1 MNHNS, CDR2 SASEGT. Trimming pared 0 bases from V and 2 bases from J, leaving 9 bases between. CDR3: CASSEAAQNTDTQYF. The CDR3 coding sequence is TGTGCCAGCAGTGAAGCGGCCCAGAACACAGATACGCAGTATTTT.

The J gene is TRBJ2-7, the V gene TRBV29-1, with 9 bases aligning to TRBD1. The CDR3 totals 15 residues. CDR1 is SQVTM and CDR2 is ANQGSEA in the germline V gene. The J segment lost 6 bases and the V segment lost 3 bases, leaving 12 bases of the junction unmatched. For the CDR3, the DNA is TGCAGCGTTGAGGACGTCGGGACAGGGAGACTCGAGCAGTACTTC. It translates to CSVEDVGTGRLEQYF.

A remark on this clonotype: Possible read error: a much larger clone is one base away. CDR3 protein: CASTAIRQDYNEQFF. The CDR3, as DNA: TGTGCCAGCACTGCGATCAGACAGGATTACAATGAGCAGTTCTTC. The V call is TRBV2, the J call TRBJ2-1; possible D gene TRBD1, 6 bases. V shed 7 bases and J shed 4 bases, with 17 bases lying between them. Germline-derived CDR1 and CDR2 are SNHLY and FYNNEI. CDR3 length: 15 residues.

This clonotype was seen many times. As DNA, the CDR3 is TGTGCCAGCAGTTTAGTCGGGGGGCGCACTGAAGCTTTCTTT. It specifies CASSLVGGRTEAFF. The V gene is TRBV12-3 or TRBV12-4, the J gene TRBJ1-1; a possible D gene is TRBD1 (6 bases). V was clipped by 1 base and J by 4 bases, with 10 bases between them. The CDR3 runs to 14 residues.